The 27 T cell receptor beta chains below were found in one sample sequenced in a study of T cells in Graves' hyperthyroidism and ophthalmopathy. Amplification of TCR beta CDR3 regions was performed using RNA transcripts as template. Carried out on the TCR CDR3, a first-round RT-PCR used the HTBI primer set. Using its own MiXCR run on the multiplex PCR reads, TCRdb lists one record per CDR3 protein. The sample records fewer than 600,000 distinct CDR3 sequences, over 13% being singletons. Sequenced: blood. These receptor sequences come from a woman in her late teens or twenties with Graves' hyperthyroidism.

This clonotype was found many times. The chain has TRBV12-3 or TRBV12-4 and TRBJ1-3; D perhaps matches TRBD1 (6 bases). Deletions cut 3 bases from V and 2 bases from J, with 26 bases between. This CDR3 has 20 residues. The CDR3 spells CASSFLTGWKGRETGNTIYF. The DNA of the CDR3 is TGTGCCAGCAGTTTCCTGACAGGCTGGAAAGGCCGGGAGACTGGAAACACCATATATTTT.

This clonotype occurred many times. CDR3 region: CASSPGITLSYNEQFF. The CDR3, as DNA: TGTGCCAGCAGCCCGGGTATAACCTTATCCTACAATGAGCAGTTCTTC. This rearrangement joins TRBV5-6 to TRBJ2-1, with no clear D. Trimming cost V 4 bases and J 1 base, with 15 bases left between them. Germline V CDR1 and CDR2: SGHDT, YYEEEE. The CDR3 has 16 residues. Supplemented by reference TRBV5-6 and TRBJ2-1, the full variable domain reads DAGVTQSPTHLIKTRGQQVTLRCSPKSGHDTVSWYQQALGQGPQFIFQYYEEEERQRGNFPDRFSGHQFPNYSSELNVNALLLGDSALYLCASSPGITLSYNEQFFGPGTRLTVL.

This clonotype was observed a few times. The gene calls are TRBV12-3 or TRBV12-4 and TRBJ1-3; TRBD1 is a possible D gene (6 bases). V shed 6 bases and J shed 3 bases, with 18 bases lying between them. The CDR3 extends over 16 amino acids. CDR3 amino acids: CASSPADRTFGNTIYF. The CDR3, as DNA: TGTGCCAGCAGCCCGGCCGACAGGACTTTTGGAAACACCATATATTTT.

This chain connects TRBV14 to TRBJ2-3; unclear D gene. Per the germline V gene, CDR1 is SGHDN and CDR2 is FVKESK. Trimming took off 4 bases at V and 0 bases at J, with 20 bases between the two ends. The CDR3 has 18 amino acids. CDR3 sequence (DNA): TGTGCCAGCAGCCCCGGTCGCCAGTTCGGTTATAGCACAGATACGCAGTATTTT. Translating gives CASSPGRQFGYSTDTQYF.

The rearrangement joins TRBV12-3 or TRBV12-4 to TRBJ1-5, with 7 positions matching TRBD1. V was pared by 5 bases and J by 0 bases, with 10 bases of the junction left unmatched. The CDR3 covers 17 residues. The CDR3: CASSHDRVPYSNQPQHF. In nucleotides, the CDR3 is TGTGCCAGCAGTCACGACAGGGTACCATATAGCAATCAGCCCCAGCATTTT.

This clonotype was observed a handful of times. CDR3 sequence reads: CASSETAGTEEFF. The CDR3 bases are TGCGCCAGCAGTGAGACCGCCGGGACTGAGGAATTCTTC. This rearrangement joins TRBV10-2 to TRBJ2-1, with a weak D call TRBD2 (6 bases). The CDR3 loop spans 13 amino acids. V lost 2 bases, J lost 16 bases, and 18 bases lay in between. The V gene's germline CDR1 is WSHSY and CDR2 SAAADI.

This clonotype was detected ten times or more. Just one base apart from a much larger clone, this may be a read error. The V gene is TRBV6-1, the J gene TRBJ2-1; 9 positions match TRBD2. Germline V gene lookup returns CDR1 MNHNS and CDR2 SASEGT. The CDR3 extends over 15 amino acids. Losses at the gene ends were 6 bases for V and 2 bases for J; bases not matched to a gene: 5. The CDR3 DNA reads TGTGCCAGCAGCCTTAGCGGGAGCGCCTACAATGAGCAGTTCTTC. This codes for CASSLSGSAYNEQFF.

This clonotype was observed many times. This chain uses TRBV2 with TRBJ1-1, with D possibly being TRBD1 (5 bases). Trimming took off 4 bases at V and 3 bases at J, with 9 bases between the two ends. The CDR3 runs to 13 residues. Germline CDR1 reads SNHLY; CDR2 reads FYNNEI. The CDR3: CASSVVGDTEAFF. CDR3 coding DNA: TGTGCCAGCAGTGTTGTAGGGGACACTGAAGCTTTCTTT.

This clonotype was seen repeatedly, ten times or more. CDR3 protein: CASSLEVRGEAFF. In nucleotides, the CDR3 is TGTGCCAGCAGCTTAGAGGTTCGGGGGGAAGCTTTCTTT. The V gene is TRBV11-2, the J gene TRBJ1-1; TRBD1 might be the D (5 bases). V was cut by 0 bases and J by 8 bases, with 10 bases left in between. The CDR3 is 13 amino acids. Germline CDR1 is SGHAT and CDR2 is FQNNGV.

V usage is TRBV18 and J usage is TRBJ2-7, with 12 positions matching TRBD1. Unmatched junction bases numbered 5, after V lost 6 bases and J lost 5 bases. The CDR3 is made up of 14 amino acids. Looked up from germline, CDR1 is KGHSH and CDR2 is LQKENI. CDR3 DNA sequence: TGTGCCAGCTCCCTGGGACAGGGGGCCAACGAGCAGTACTTC. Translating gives CASSLGQGANEQYF.

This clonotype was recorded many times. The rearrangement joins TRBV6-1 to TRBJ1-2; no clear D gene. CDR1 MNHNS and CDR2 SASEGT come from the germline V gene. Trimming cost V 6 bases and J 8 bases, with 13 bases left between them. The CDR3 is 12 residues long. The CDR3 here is CASRHGVSGYTF. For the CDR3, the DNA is TGTGCCAGCAGGCACGGGGTGAGCGGCTACACCTTC.

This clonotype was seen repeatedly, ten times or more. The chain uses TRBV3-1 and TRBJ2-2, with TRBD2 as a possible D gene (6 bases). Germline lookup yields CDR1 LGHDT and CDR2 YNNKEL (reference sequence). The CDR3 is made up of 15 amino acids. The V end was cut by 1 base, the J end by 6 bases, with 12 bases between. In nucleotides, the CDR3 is TGTGCCAGCAGCCAAGTAGTAGCGGCCCCCGGGGAGCTGTTTTTT. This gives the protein CASSQVVAAPGELFF.

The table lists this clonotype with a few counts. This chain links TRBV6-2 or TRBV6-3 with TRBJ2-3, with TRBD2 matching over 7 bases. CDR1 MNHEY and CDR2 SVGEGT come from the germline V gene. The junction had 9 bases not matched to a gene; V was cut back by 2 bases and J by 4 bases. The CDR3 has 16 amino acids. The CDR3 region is CASSYLKTSYADTQYF. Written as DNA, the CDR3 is TGTGCCAGCAGTTACCTAAAGACTAGCTATGCAGATACGCAGTATTTT.

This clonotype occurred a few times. CDR3 protein: CSMALGAGLEKLFF. Here the CDR3 DNA reads TGCAGCATGGCCCTAGGGGCGGGACTTGAAAAACTGTTTTTT. This chain uses TRBV29-1 with TRBJ1-4; a weak D match, TRBD1 (5 bases). This CDR3 contains 14 residues. Per the germline V gene, CDR1 is SQVTM and CDR2 is ANQGSEA. Trimming shortened V by 8 bases and J by 7 bases, and 20 bases separated the two germline ends.

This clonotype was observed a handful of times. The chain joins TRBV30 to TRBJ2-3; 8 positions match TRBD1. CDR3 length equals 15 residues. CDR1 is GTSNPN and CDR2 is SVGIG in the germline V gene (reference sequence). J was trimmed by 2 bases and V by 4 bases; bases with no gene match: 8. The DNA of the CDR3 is TGTGCCTGGACTACAGGGGGACCTTCCACAGATACGCAGTATTTT. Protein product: CAWTTGGPSTDTQYF.

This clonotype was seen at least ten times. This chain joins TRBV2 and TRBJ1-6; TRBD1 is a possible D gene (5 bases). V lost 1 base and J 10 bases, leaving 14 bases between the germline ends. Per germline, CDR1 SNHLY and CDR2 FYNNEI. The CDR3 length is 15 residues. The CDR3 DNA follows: TGTGCCAGCAGTGAAGGGTCCAGGGTTGAATCACCCCTCCACTTT. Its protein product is CASSEGSRVESPLHF.

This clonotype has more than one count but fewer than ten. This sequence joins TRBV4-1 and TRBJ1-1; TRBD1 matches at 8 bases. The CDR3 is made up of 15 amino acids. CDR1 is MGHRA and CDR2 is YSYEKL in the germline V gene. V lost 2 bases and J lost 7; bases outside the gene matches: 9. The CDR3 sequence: CASSQFVDRGFEAFF. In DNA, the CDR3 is TGCGCCAGCAGCCAATTTGTAGACAGGGGATTTGAAGCTTTCTTT.

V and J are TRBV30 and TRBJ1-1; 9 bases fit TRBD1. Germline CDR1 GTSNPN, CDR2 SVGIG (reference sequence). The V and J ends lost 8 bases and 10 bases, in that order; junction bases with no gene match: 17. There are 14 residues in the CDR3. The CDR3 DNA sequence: TGTGCCACCACACAGGGGGCGGGGGGTTGGGGAGCTTTCTTT. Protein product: CATTQGAGGWGAFF.

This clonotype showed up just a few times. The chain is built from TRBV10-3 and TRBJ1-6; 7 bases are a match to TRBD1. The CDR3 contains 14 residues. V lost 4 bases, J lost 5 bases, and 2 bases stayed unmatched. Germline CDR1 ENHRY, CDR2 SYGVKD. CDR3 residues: CAISVGQNNSPLHF. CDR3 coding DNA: TGTGCCATCAGTGTGGGACAGAATAATTCACCCCTCCACTTT.

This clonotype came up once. The CDR3 region has the DNA TGCGCCAGCAGCTTCCAGGGGAGTTTGAACACTGAAGCTTTCTTT. This gives the protein CASSFQGSLNTEAFF. The rearrangement joins TRBV5-1 to TRBJ1-1; tentative D call: TRBD1 (6 bases). CDR1 is SGHRS, CDR2 YFSETQ, per germline. The V gene lost 2 bases and the J gene lost 0 bases, with 11 bases spanning the gap. The CDR3 covers 15 residues.

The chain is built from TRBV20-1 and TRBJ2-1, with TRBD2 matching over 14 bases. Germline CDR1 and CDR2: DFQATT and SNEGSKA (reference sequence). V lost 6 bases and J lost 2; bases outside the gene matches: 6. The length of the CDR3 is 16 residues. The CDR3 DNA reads TGCAGTGCACTGACTAGCGGGAGGGCCCCCTACAATGAGCAGTTCTTC. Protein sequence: CSALTSGRAPYNEQFF.

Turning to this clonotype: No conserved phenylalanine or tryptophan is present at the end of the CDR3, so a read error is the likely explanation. CDR3 DNA sequence: TGTGCCAGCAGCCAATACGACGGGAACACTGAAGCTTTCTCT. Its protein is CASSQYDGNTEAFS. V usage is TRBV3-1 and J usage is TRBJ1-1, with unresolved D. V was pared by 2 bases and J by 1 base, with 8 bases between. The CDR3 is made up of 14 amino acids. In germline, CDR1 is LGHDT, CDR2 YNNKEL (reference sequence).

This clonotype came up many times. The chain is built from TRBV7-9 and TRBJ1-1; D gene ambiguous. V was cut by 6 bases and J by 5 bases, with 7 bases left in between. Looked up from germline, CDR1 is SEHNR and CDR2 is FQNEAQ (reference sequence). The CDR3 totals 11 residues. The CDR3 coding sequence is TGTGCCAGCAGGGGAGGGACTGAAGCTTTCTTT. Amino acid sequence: CASRGGTEAFF.

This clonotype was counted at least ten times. The CDR3 DNA reads as TGTGCCAGCAGTCACGGGACACAAGTTTACGAGCAGTACTTC. It yields the protein CASSHGTQVYEQYF. The chain is built from TRBV12-3 or TRBV12-4 and TRBJ2-7; possibly TRBD1 for D (6 bases). CDR3 length: 14 residues. V lost 5 bases to trimming and J lost 4 bases, with 15 bases between them.

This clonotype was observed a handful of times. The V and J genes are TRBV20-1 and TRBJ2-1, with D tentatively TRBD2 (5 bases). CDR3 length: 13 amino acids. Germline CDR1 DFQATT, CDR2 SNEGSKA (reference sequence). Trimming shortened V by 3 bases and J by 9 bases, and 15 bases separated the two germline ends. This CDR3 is CSASPPGLSEQFF. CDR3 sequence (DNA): TGCAGTGCTAGTCCCCCCGGACTCTCTGAGCAGTTCTTC.

This chain's CDR3 is CASSPGGGRAYEQYF. The CDR3 nucleotides are TGTGCCAGCAGCCCAGGGGGCGGGAGGGCCTACGAGCAGTACTTC. The chain recombines TRBV7-9 with TRBJ2-7, with D perhaps TRBD2 (9 bases). This CDR3 has 15 residues. The V end was cut by 5 bases, the J end by 2 bases, with 16 bases between. Per germline, CDR1 SEHNR and CDR2 FQNEAQ (reference sequence).

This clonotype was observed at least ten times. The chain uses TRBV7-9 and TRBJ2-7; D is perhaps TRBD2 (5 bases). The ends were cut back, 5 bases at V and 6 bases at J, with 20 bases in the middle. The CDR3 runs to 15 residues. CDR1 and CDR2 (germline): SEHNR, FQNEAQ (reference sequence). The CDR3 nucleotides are TGTGCCAGCAGCCCCCTACTAGAAGTTCCGCGCGAGCAGTACTTC. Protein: CASSPLLEVPREQYF.